This record concerns one T cell receptor (beta chain) sequence. These data come from a study of blood T cells in healthy people across ages. Using a J-beta primer mix together with a sample-barcoded 5' primer, a second PCR was run for roughly 7 to 12 cycles. TCRdb independently ran MiXCR on the 5' RACE reads; one entry per CDR3 protein. The sample yields under 1,000,000 distinct CDR3 sequences, roughly 34% seen once. Losses at the gene ends were 5 bases for V and 5 bases for J; bases not matched to a gene: 5. CDR3 length equals 13 residues. In germline, CDR1 is SQVTM, CDR2 ANQGSEA. The TCR originated in a man in his late teens or twenties in good health. Source material: blood. The V call is TRBV29-1, the J call TRBJ2-3; 9 bases are a match to TRBD2. The CDR3 sequence is CSVLTSGRDTQYF. Here the CDR3 DNA reads TGCAGCGTTTTGACTAGCGGAAGAGATACGCAGTATTTT.